A selection of T cell receptor beta chains follows, all from one sample in a study of cytotoxic CD8 clonotypes in ibrutinib-treated CLL. The repertoire was sequenced with immunoSEQ multiplex PCR; TCRdb's copy has only in-frame clones and lacks some. The sample has more than 200,000 clones; roughly 74% are singletons. The source material was PBMCs, sampled after 24 months of ibrutinib treatment. The origin of the receptors is a human donor with chronic lymphocytic leukemia. The CDR3 runs from the conserved cysteine through the conserved F or W. A D gene is named only where the DNA matches it firmly. Size values are once, few and many counts, or a class for expanded clones, and some rows have none.

j_call | v_call | clone_size | d_call | cdr3_aa | cdr3_nt
TRBJ1-2 | TRBV28 | NA | TRBD1 | CASSYHPDRGITF | TGTGCCAGCAGCTACCATCCGGACAGGGGAATTACCTTC
TRBJ2-7 | TRBV10-2 | few | NA | CASSPFGVLDEQYF | TGCGCCAGCTCCCCCTTTGGTGTGCTTGACGAGCAGTACTTC
TRBJ1-2 | TRBV28 | NA | NA | CASSPGLYGYTF | TGTGCCAGCAGTCCGGGGCTTTATGGCTACACCTTC
TRBJ2-3 | TRBV11-2 | NA | TRBD2 | CASSLTSEDTQYF | TGTGCCAGCAGCTTGACTAGCGAGGATACGCAGTATTTT
TRBJ1-5 | TRBV28 | once | NA | CASSLPRQLKLLDQPQHF | TGTGCCAGCAGTTTGCCACGACAGCTTAAATTATTAGATCAGCCCCAGCATTTT
TRBJ2-7 | TRBV6-6 | NA | TRBD1 | CASSYSADRSYEQYF | TGTGCCAGCAGTTATTCCGCGGACAGGAGTTACGAGCAGTACTTC
TRBJ2-7 | TRBV20-1 | once | NA | CSAYTSYEQYF | TGCAGTGCTTACACCTCCTACGAGCAGTACTTC
TRBJ2-1 | TRBV7-9 | NA | NA | CASSLTLNNEQFF | TGTGCCAGCAGCTTAACCCTGAACAATGAGCAGTTCTTC
TRBJ1-2 | TRBV7-9 | few | TRBD1 | CASSRDSFSYGYTF | TGTGCCAGCAGCCGGGACAGTTTCTCCTATGGCTACACCTTC
TRBJ1-2 | TRBV23-1 | NA | TRBD1 | CASSQSRAQGAGSYGYTF | TGCGCCAGCAGTCAATCGAGAGCTCAGGGGGCTGGGAGCTATGGCTACACCTTC